This is a list of T cell receptor beta chains from one sample in a study of control samples from healthy donors and cancer patients. Data came from immunoSEQ multiplex PCR; TCRdb stores just in-frame clones and leaves some out. The data show some 150,000 clones, about 89% seen once. Sequencing used blood. These receptors all come from a young man in good health. CDR3s include the opening cysteine and the closing phenylalanine or tryptophan. A D gene is named only where the DNA matches it firmly. Clone sizes are given selectively: once, few, many, or a class where the clone is expanded.

>-|-|TRBJ2-5|TRBV5-1
TGCGCCAGCAGCTTGGTAAGGGAGACCCAGTACTTC
CASSLVRETQYF
>-|TRBD1|TRBJ2-7|TRBV7-2
TGTGCCAGCAGCACCGCAGGGGGTCCCTACGAGCAGTACTTC
CASSTAGGPYEQYF
>-|-|TRBJ2-7|TRBV23-1
TGCGCCAGCGTGCCCCTGACTGCAGCTCGGGGGCGGGAGCAGTACTTC
CASVPLTAARGREQYF
>-|-|TRBJ1-3|TRBV3-1/TRBV3-2
TGTGCCAGCAGCCAAGATACTCCGGGTTCCTCTGGAAACACCATATATTTT
CASSQDTPGSSGNTIYF
>-|-|TRBJ1-2|TRBV10-3
TGTGCCATCAGTGAGTCGACTCGGGCAGTAAATTATGGCTACACCTTC
CAISESTRAVNYGYTF
>-|TRBD2|TRBJ2-1|TRBV5-1
TGCGCCAGCAGGTACGGGACTAGCTTTGTCAATGAGCAGTTCTTC
CASRYGTSFVNEQFF
>-|TRBD2|TRBJ2-1|TRBV19
TGTGCCAGTAGTCAAGGGAGCGGGACCCAGATCCCCTACAATGAGCAGTTCTTC
CASSQGSGTQIPYNEQFF
>once|-|TRBJ1-2|TRBV6-1
TGTGCCAGCAGTGAAGTTGGAGGGTATGGCTACACCTTC
CASSEVGGYGYTF
>once|-|TRBJ1-4|TRBV3-1/TRBV3-2
TGTGCCAGCAGCAGGGACATGGAGGAAAAACTGTTTTTT
CASSRDMEEKLFF
>few|-|TRBJ2-7|TRBV2
TGTGCCAGCTCGCCCCAGGGAATACGCGGCGAGCAGTACTTC
CASSPQGIRGEQYF
>once|-|TRBJ2-1|TRBV6-5
TGTGCCAGCAGTCCCCAACAGGGGGGGCGAAATGAGCAGTTCTTC
CASSPQQGGRNEQFF
>-|-|TRBJ2-3|TRBV9
TGTGCCAGCAGCGCTACGGATACGCAGTATTTT
CASSATDTQYF
>-|-|TRBJ1-2|TRBV28
TGTGCCAGCAGTTCCCCGACAGAAAGAGGTGGCTACACCTTC
CASSSPTERGGYTF
>once|TRBD1|TRBJ1-4|TRBV19
TGTGCCAGTAGACTGGACAGGGGTGGCACTAATGAAAAACTGTTTTTT
CASRLDRGGTNEKLFF
>-|-|TRBJ2-1|TRBV5-6
TGTGCCAGCAGCTTCCATGGGGTCCTATACAATGAGCAGTTCTTC
CASSFHGVLYNEQFF
>-|-|TRBJ2-7|TRBV10-3
TGTGCCATCAGTGGCGGGGAGTACGGGTACTTC
CAISGGEYGYF
>once|-|TRBJ2-1|TRBV7-9
TGTGCCAGCAGCCCCCCGGGACTTATAGGCTACAATGAGCAGTTCTTC
CASSPPGLIGYNEQFF
>-|-|TRBJ1-1|TRBV12-3/TRBV12-4
TGTGCCAGCAGTTCCACAGGGAGGGCTGAAGCTTTCTTT
CASSSTGRAEAFF
>-|TRBD1|TRBJ1-6|TRBV30
TGTGCCTGGAGTACGGGACAGTATAATTCACCCCTCCACTTT
CAWSTGQYNSPLHF
>-|-|TRBJ1-1|TRBV5-1
TGCGCCAGCAGCTTTTACGGAAACACTGAAGCTTTCTTT
CASSFYGNTEAFF
>-|-|TRBJ2-7|TRBV11-2
TGTGCCAGCAGCTTAGATCGGTCAGGGGCCTCCTACGAGCAGTACTTC
CASSLDRSGASYEQYF
>-|TRBD1|TRBJ1-2|TRBV7-8
TGTGCCAGCAGCTTAAGCCGGGACAGCCTAGGGGGTTATGGCTACACCTTC
CASSLSRDSLGGYGYTF
>-|-|TRBJ2-1|TRBV19
TGTGCCAGTAGTATAGATCGAGGAGACCTGTTCTTC
CASSIDRGDLFF
>-|TRBD1|TRBJ1-6|TRBV5-6
TGTGCCAGCAGCTGGGACAGGGTCGATAATTCACCCCTCCACTTT
CASSWDRVDNSPLHF
>-|TRBD1|TRBJ2-5|TRBV5-4
TGTGCCAGCAGCTCGGACCGGGACAGGGGAAGAGGCCAAGAGACCCAGTACTTC
CASSSDRDRGRGQETQYF
>once|-|TRBJ2-5|TRBV5-6
TGTGCCAGCAGCTTGGTGACGGGGGCCGCAACAAGAGAGACCCAGTACTTC
CASSLVTGAATRETQYF
>-|-|TRBJ2-5|TRBV2
TGTGCCAGCAGGGTTAAAGAGACCCAGTACTTC
CASRVKETQYF
>-|-|TRBJ1-2|TRBV1
TGCACCAGCAGCCAAGATGGTGCCACCGTAAACTATGGCTACACCTTC
CTSSQDGATVNYGYTF
>-|TRBD1|TRBJ1-3|TRBV7-8
TGTGCCAGCAGCTTAGGGCAGGGGGTTGGAAACACCATATATTTT
CASSLGQGVGNTIYF
>-|TRBD1|TRBJ2-5|TRBV7-9
TGTGCCAGCAGCTTAGAGGGACAGCAAGAGACCCAGTACTTC
CASSLEGQQETQYF
>-|-|TRBJ1-3|TRBV18
TGTGCCAGCTCACCATCGGAGGCTTTCTCTGGAAACACCATATATTTT
CASSPSEAFSGNTIYF
>once|TRBD1|TRBJ2-2|TRBV6-1
TGTGCCAGCAGTGAAGGTGACAGGGCGGCCGGGGAGCTGTTTTTT
CASSEGDRAAGELFF
>-|TRBD2|TRBJ2-1|TRBV2
TGTGCCAGCAGGGGCCTAGCGGGGGGGCTGAACAATGAGCAGTTCTTC
CASRGLAGGLNNEQFF
>-|-|TRBJ2-3|TRBV4-1
TGCGCCAGCAGCCAACAAAGGGGGAGCACAGATACGCAGTATTTT
CASSQQRGSTDTQYF
>once|-|TRBJ2-6|TRBV18
TGTGCCAGCTCTCATACTGCGGGGGCCCCCTCTGGGGCCAACGTCCTGACTTTC
CASSHTAGAPSGANVLTF
>-|-|TRBJ2-1|TRBV6-1
TGTGCCAGCAGTGAAGTGACAGGTCAGGCCAATGAGCAGTTCTTC
CASSEVTGQANEQFF
>-|-|TRBJ2-7|TRBV14
TGTGCCAGCAGCGAAGCAACAGGGACCCCGATCTACGAGCAGTACTTC
CASSEATGTPIYEQYF
>-|-|TRBJ2-2|TRBV3-1/TRBV3-2
TGTGCCAGCAGCCTGCTGGGGTCGGAGACCGGGGAGCTGTTTTTT
CASSLLGSETGELFF
>-|-|TRBJ1-5|TRBV5-1
TGCGCCAGCAGCTTGGTAGCGGGGAACCAGCCCCAGCATTTT
CASSLVAGNQPQHF
>-|TRBD1|TRBJ1-6|TRBV11-2
TGTGCCAGCAGCTTAGACCGGGACAGGGGATCTTATAATTCACCCCTCCACTTT
CASSLDRDRGSYNSPLHF
>-|-|TRBJ2-2|TRBV5-1
TGCGCCAGCAGCTTATTCTCCGACACCGGGGAGCTGTTTTTT
CASSLFSDTGELFF
>-|-|TRBJ1-4|TRBV4-1
TGCGCCAGCAGCCAAGGCGGACGAGGAACTAATGAAAAACTGTTTTTT
CASSQGGRGTNEKLFF
>-|-|TRBJ2-3|TRBV7-2
TGTGCCAGCAGCTTAGCAGGAGCAGATACGCAGTATTTT
CASSLAGADTQYF
>few|TRBD2|TRBJ2-3|TRBV2
TGTGCCAGCAGTGCACTAGCGGGGGGAACAGATACGCAGTATTTT
CASSALAGGTDTQYF
>-|-|TRBJ1-2|TRBV4-3
TGCGCCAGCAGCCCAAAGACCGGGAGTAACTATGGCTACACCTTC
CASSPKTGSNYGYTF
>-|TRBD2|TRBJ2-3|TRBV24-1
TGTGCCACCAGTGATCTGCCGGGACTAGCGGGGGGGCTCGGCACAGATACGCAGTATTTT
CATSDLPGLAGGLGTDTQYF
>-|TRBD1|TRBJ2-5|TRBV4-3
TGCGCCAGCAGCCAAGATTTAATCGGTTGGGACAGGGCTATCCAAGAGACCCAGTACTTC
CASSQDLIGWDRAIQETQYF
>-|-|TRBJ1-1|TRBV6-5
TGTGCCAGCAGCGCAGTACTGAACACTGAAGCTTTCTTT
CASSAVLNTEAFF
>-|-|TRBJ1-1|TRBV27
TGTGCCAGCAGTTGGGGGCAGATGAACACTGAAGCTTTCTTT
CASSWGQMNTEAFF
>-|TRBD1|TRBJ1-6|TRBV19
TGTGCCAGTAGTCCTCCAGGGGGTGATAATTCACCCCTCCACTTT
CASSPPGGDNSPLHF
>once|-|TRBJ1-5|TRBV4-1
TGCGCCAGCAGCCACCCCTTTGAATTTCAGCCCCAGCATTTT
CASSHPFEFQPQHF
>once|-|TRBJ2-7|TRBV4-1
TGCGCCAGCAGCCAAGATGCTTCCAGGGGCCCTGTGGCCGAGCAGTACTTC
CASSQDASRGPVAEQYF
>-|TRBD1|TRBJ1-5|TRBV28
TGTGCCAGCAGTCCCTCGACAGGGGTCGGTCAGCCCCAGCATTTT
CASSPSTGVGQPQHF
>-|-|TRBJ2-2|TRBV7-3
TGTGCCAGCAGCTTAGGCCTCGGGGCCACCGGGGAGCTGTTTTTT
CASSLGLGATGELFF
>-|-|TRBJ1-4|TRBV4-2
TGTGCCAGCAGCCAAGAACTTTCAGGGTCTACTGAAAAACTGTTTTTT
CASSQELSGSTEKLFF
>-|-|TRBJ2-5|TRBV9
TGTGCCAGCAGCGTAGGAGGGAGCGAGACCCAGTACTTC
CASSVGGSETQYF
>-|-|TRBJ1-6|TRBV6-5
TGTGCCAGCGCGGGTGTCTCCTATAATTCACCCCTCCACTTT
CASAGVSYNSPLHF
>-|-|TRBJ1-2|TRBV7-2
TGTGCCAGCACTCAGGAGGGAGGATTTGGCTACACCTTC
CASTQEGGFGYTF
>-|-|TRBJ1-2|TRBV29-1
TGCAGCGTCCACCCATACGGGAGTGAGGACTATGGCTACACCTTC
CSVHPYGSEDYGYTF